The present TCR beta chain was sequenced within a study of cytomegalovirus exposure and HLA in healthy donors. As concerns this clone: As yet, its antigen is unknown.

Study-level results: Across donors, most TCRs were seen rarely, yet some public ones were widespread.

Germline V gives CDR1 LNHDA, CDR2 SQIVND (reference sequence). The V end lost 1 base, the J end lost 7 bases, and 14 bases lay between the germline ends. The CDR3 has 14 residues. Primers: 60 Vbeta forward and 13 Jbeta reverse. The data were produced by immunoSEQ multiplex PCR, yet TCRdb's version contains in-frame clones alone and is incomplete. The specimen's table records fewer than 70,000 clones. The chain couples TRBV19 to TRBJ2-7, with a weak D call TRBD2 (5 bases). This TCR derives from a man under 40 in good health and CMV-seropositive. Sequencing input: PBMCs. The CDR3 nucleotides are TGTGCCAGTAGTATAGCCTCCCCGGACTCAGAGCAGTACTTC. Its translation: CASSIASPDSEQYF.